This T cell receptor beta chain was sequenced during a study of blood T cell repertoires in COVID-19. Across the whole study: Sites across the United States, Italy and Spain contributed samples from acute and convalescent COVID-19. T cells, B-cell-depleted T cells, or PBMCs provided the cDNA or gDNA that served as material.

Under the authors' procedure: The assay estimated nucleated cells by amplifying reference gene primers. Clones were sequenced by immunoSEQ multiplex PCR, and TCRdb holds only the in-frame ones, with some missing. V and J calls plus clone size are reproduced from that table; the DNA served to infer D and trimming. Counted here are more than 35,000 clones, 70% to 90% occurring once; the ten biggest clones make up around 20%. The CDR3 consists of 13 residues. Germline CDR1 and CDR2: SNHLY and FYNNEI. V was clipped by 6 bases and J by 8 bases, with 16 bases between them. The specimen was peripheral blood. The TCR was taken from a man between 65 and 85 years old with acute or convalescent COVID-19. The chain carries TRBV2 and TRBJ1-2, with a tentative D call TRBD1 (5 bases). The CDR3 sequence: CASRTTGGLGYTF. The CDR3 coding sequence is TGTGCCAGCAGGACGACCGGGGGACTAGGCTACACCTTC. The whole variable domain, filled in from reference TRBV2 and TRBJ1-2, reads EPEVTQTPSHQVTQMGQEVILRCVPISNHLYFYWYRQILGQKVEFLVSFYNNEISEKSEIFDDQFSVERPDGSNFTLKIRSTKLEDSAMYFCASRTTGGLGYTFGSGTRLTVV.